These 21 T cell receptor beta chains originate from one sample sequenced in a study of OX40 agonist ivuxolimab in advanced cancers. The table came from immunoSEQ multiplex PCR; TCRdb's copy has only in-frame clones and leaves some out. The profile shows around 78,000 clones, approximately 90% of them singletons. This sample comprised CD4+ or CD8+ T cells sorted from blood, obtained in a trial of the OX40 agonist ivuxolimab. The receptor source for this set is an adult with an advanced solid tumor such as melanoma, head and neck, liver or kidney cancer.

The chain couples TRBV5-1 to TRBJ2-1; 11 nucleotides agree with TRBD2. Germline V gene sequence: CDR1 SGHRS, CDR2 YFSETQ. The CDR3 length is 15 residues. The junction had 7 bases not matched to a gene; V was cut back by 3 bases and J by 8 bases. CDR3 nucleotide sequence: TGCGCCAGCAGCTCCATAGCGGGGGGGCCTGATGAGCAGTTCTTC. It is translated as CASSSIAGGPDEQFF.

This sequence joins TRBV4-2 and TRBJ2-3; tentatively, D is TRBD2 (6 bases). The V gene lost 0 bases and the J gene lost 0 bases, with 19 bases spanning the gap. This CDR3 is 19 amino acids long. Germline loops: CDR1 LGHNA, CDR2 YNFKEQ. The CDR3 loop is CASSQEPGTFYPSTDTQYF. The CDR3 DNA reads TGTGCCAGCAGCCAAGAGCCCGGGACTTTTTACCCTAGCACAGATACGCAGTATTTT.

CDR3 residues: CASSNRGRTNTEAFF. As DNA, the CDR3 is TGTGCCAGTAGTAATAGAGGCCGAACGAACACTGAAGCTTTCTTT. The chain combines TRBV19 with TRBJ1-1, with unresolved D. The germline CDR1 and CDR2 sequences are LNHDA and SQIVND (reference sequence). Trimming pared 4 bases from V and 1 base from J, leaving 13 bases between. CDR3 length: 15 residues. The entire variable domain, with the rest obtained from reference TRBV19 and TRBJ1-1, is as follows: DGGITQSPKYLFRKEGQNVTLSCEQNLNHDAMYWYRQDPGQGLRLIYYSQIVNDFQKGDIAEGYSVSREKKESFPLTVTSAQKNPTAFYLCASSNRGRTNTEAFFGQGTRLTVV.

The chain links TRBV5-1 to TRBJ2-5; D is unresolved. This CDR3 has 13 residues. CDR1 is SGHRS, CDR2 YFSETQ, per germline. Trimming cost V 0 bases and J 3 bases, with 6 bases left between them. CDR3 nucleotide sequence: TGCGCCAGCAGCTTGGACTGGGAAGAGACCCAGTACTTC. This translates into CASSLDWEETQYF.

The chain has TRBV5-4 and TRBJ2-7, with 7 bases that match TRBD2. The J segment lost 5 bases and the V segment lost 1 base, leaving 6 bases of the junction unmatched. Germline CDR1 SGHNT, CDR2 YYREEE (reference sequence). This CDR3 region has 14 residues. The CDR3 nucleotides are TGTGCCAGCAGCTTGAGGGACTACTCTAACGAGCAGTACTTC. Translated: CASSLRDYSNEQYF. Looking up the rest from reference TRBV5-4 and TRBJ2-7 gives the full variable domain: ETGVTQSPTHLIKTRGQQVTLRCSSQSGHNTVSWYQQALGQGPQFIFQYYREEENGRGNFPPRFSGLQFPNYSSELNVNALELDDSALYLCASSLRDYSNEQYFGPGTRLTVT.

The V and J genes are TRBV5-1 and TRBJ2-4; 8 nucleotides align to TRBD1. Losses at the gene ends were 5 bases for V and 9 bases for J; bases not matched to a gene: 16. Germline-derived CDR1 and CDR2 are SGHRS and YFSETQ. The CDR3 is 16 amino acids. The CDR3 is CASRDLTQGAGGIQYF. DNA for the CDR3: TGCGCCAGCAGAGACCTGACCCAGGGGGCAGGAGGCATTCAGTACTTC.

At least ten counts were recorded for this clone. The V gene is TRBV14, the J gene TRBJ2-2; D is perhaps TRBD1 (5 bases). This CDR3 contains 15 residues. CDR1 and CDR2 (germline): SGHDN, FVKESK. V lost 4 bases, J lost 6 bases, and 15 bases lay in between. For the CDR3, the DNA is TGTGCCAGCAGCCCGTACGTGGGGCAGGCCGGGGAGCTGTTTTTT. Translating it yields CASSPYVGQAGELFF.

The chain recombines TRBV6-1 with TRBJ2-5; D is unclear. CDR1 and CDR2 (germline): MNHNS, SASEGT. V was cut by 3 bases and J by 7 bases, with 12 bases left in between. The CDR3 length is 13 residues. This CDR3 reads CASSDARPWTQYF. CDR3 sequence (DNA): TGTGCCAGCAGTGATGCCAGGCCGTGGACCCAGTACTTC.

This clone was detected once. The V gene is TRBV9, the J gene TRBJ2-1; 12 bases are a match to TRBD2. Per germline, CDR1 SGDLS and CDR2 YYNGEE. This CDR3 has 16 residues. V was clipped by 0 bases and J by 6 bases; unmatched bases: 4. CDR3 sequence (DNA): TGTGCCAGCAGCGTAGCGCTAGCGGGGGGGATCAATGAGCAGTTCTTC. Translated, it gives CASSVALAGGINEQFF.

The chain employs TRBV10-3 and TRBJ2-3; D might be TRBD1 (7 bases). There are 15 residues in the CDR3. Germline V CDR1 and CDR2: ENHRY, SYGVKD. V was trimmed by 6 bases and J by 3 bases, leaving 16 bases between them. CDR3 sequence reads: CAIRAGQSATDTQYF. In DNA form, the CDR3 reads TGTGCCATCAGGGCGGGACAGTCGGCGACAGATACGCAGTATTTT.

The chain has TRBV7-7 and TRBJ2-1, with 9 nucleotides matching TRBD2. Germline CDR1 SSHAT, CDR2 FNYEAQ (reference sequence). The CDR3 spans 15 residues. In DNA, the CDR3 is TGTGCTAGCGCCCCCGGGACTAGCCGCTACAATGAGCAGTTCTTC. This sequence encodes CASAPGTSRYNEQFF.

This sequence joins TRBV6-1 and TRBJ2-2; 8 bases match TRBD2. CDR1 and CDR2 (germline): MNHNS, SASEGT. CDR3 length equals 15 residues. V was clipped by 0 bases and J by 6 bases; unmatched bases: 3. This CDR3 reads CASSEASGGAGELFF. The CDR3 DNA follows: TGTGCCAGCAGTGAAGCCTCGGGGGGGGCCGGGGAGCTGTTTTTT.

The V and J genes are TRBV10-2 and TRBJ1-6, with TRBD1 matching 8 bases. Germline loops: CDR1 WSHSY, CDR2 SAAADI. The CDR3 loop spans 15 amino acids. Trimming removed 9 bases from V and 9 bases from J; junction bases left unmatched: 13. The DNA of the CDR3 is TGCGCCAGTCAGAAACAGGGGGATCGAGGTTCACCCCTCCACTTT. It encodes CASQKQGDRGSPLHF.

This sequence joins TRBV19 and TRBJ1-4; D not certain. Trimming pared 6 bases from V and 7 bases from J, leaving 9 bases between. This CDR3 has 12 amino acids. CDR1 is LNHDA and CDR2 is SQIVND in the germline V gene (reference sequence). The CDR3 loop is CASSRYTEKLFF. The CDR3 region has the DNA TGTGCCAGTAGCAGGTACACTGAAAAACTGTTTTTT. The variable domain in full, with the rest retrieved from reference TRBV19 and TRBJ1-4, is DGGITQSPKYLFRKEGQNVTLSCEQNLNHDAMYWYRQDPGQGLRLIYYSQIVNDFQKGDIAEGYSVSREKKESFPLTVTSAQKNPTAFYLCASSRYTEKLFFGSGTQLSVL.

This clone was detected a few times. The chain employs TRBV5-4 and TRBJ1-1; a possible D gene is TRBD1 (5 bases). Germline V gene data show CDR1 as SGHNT and CDR2 as YYREEE (reference sequence). This CDR3 comprises 15 residues. The ends were cut back, 7 bases at V and 3 bases at J, with 19 bases in the middle. DNA of the CDR3: TGTGCCAGCGGTCCCCGGGGACCCCCGGACACTGAAGCTTTCTTT. Its translation: CASGPRGPPDTEAFF.

The chain uses TRBV15 and TRBJ2-1; perhaps D is TRBD1 or TRBD2 (5 bases each). In germline, CDR1 is LNHNV, CDR2 YYDKDF (reference sequence). V shed 0 bases and J shed 11 bases, with 17 bases lying between them. This CDR3 has 15 amino acids. CDR3 in amino acids: CATSRDPGTENKQFF. Here the CDR3 DNA reads TGTGCCACCAGCAGAGATCCCGGGACGGAGAATAAGCAGTTCTTC.

This chain links TRBV28 with TRBJ1-2; 7 bases are shared with TRBD1. This CDR3 is built from 14 residues. Germline V CDR1 and CDR2: MDHEN, SYDVKM. V shed 3 bases and J 4 bases; nucleotides not matched to a gene: 5. The CDR3: CASSFGTEFYGYTF. CDR3 nucleotide sequence: TGTGCCAGCAGTTTCGGGACAGAATTCTATGGCTACACCTTC.

This clone appeared once. The chain recombines TRBV10-3 with TRBJ2-2; 7 bases are a match to TRBD1. This CDR3 has 15 amino acids. Losses at the gene ends were 6 bases for V and 0 bases for J; bases not matched to a gene: 4. Germline V gives CDR1 ENHRY, CDR2 SYGVKD. CDR3 sequence reads: CAISKGATNTGELFF. The CDR3 coding sequence is TGTGCCATCAGCAAGGGGGCCACGAACACCGGGGAGCTGTTTTTT.

The chain combines TRBV7-9 with TRBJ1-1; 9 bases are shared with TRBD1. The junction had 6 bases not matched to a gene; V was cut back by 2 bases and J by 8 bases. The germline gives CDR1 SEHNR, CDR2 FQNEAQ (reference sequence). This CDR3 is built from 14 residues. In DNA, the CDR3 is TGTGCCAGCAGCTTATCTTTGGGGACAGGGGAAGCTTTCTTT. Translation: CASSLSLGTGEAFF.

This chain connects TRBV6-1 to TRBJ2-1, with D possibly TRBD2 on 6 matching bases. Germline values: CDR1 MNHNS, CDR2 SASEGT. This CDR3 spans 15 amino acids. The germline V and J ends were trimmed by 4 bases and 10 bases, with 20 bases remaining between them. The CDR3, as DNA: TGTGCCAGCAGTGCACCGGGACTCACGTTCGGGGAGCAGTTCTTC. Its protein is CASSAPGLTFGEQFF.

The rearrangement joins TRBV18 to TRBJ2-3; TRBD2 agrees at 13 bases. V lost 3 bases to trimming and J lost 1 base; unmatched junction nucleotides: 7. The germline CDR1 and CDR2 sequences are KGHSH and LQKENI. This CDR3 has 18 residues. The CDR3 coding sequence is TGTGCCAGCTCACCCACTAGCGGGGGGGCCGGGGGCACAGATACGCAGTATTTT. Translated, it gives CASSPTSGGAGGTDTQYF.